Below, 16 T cell receptor beta chains from the same sample are listed, as sequenced in a study of shared clonotypes between healthy human individuals. This table comes from immunoSEQ multiplex PCR, and its TCRdb copy is limited to in-frame clones, with some not included. The sample lists about 1.5 million clones, 95% to 99% occurring once. Sequencing was done on a sample of naive CD4+ T cells sorted from blood. Subset given: CD45RA+ positively selected. The receptors stem from a man between 25 and 39 years old in good health.

V and J are TRBV5-4 and TRBJ2-7, with 8 bases that match TRBD2. J gave up 2 bases and V 4 bases, and 5 bases lay outside the gene matches. The CDR3 has 14 residues. Germline V gene sequence: CDR1 SGHNT, CDR2 YYREEE (reference sequence). In nucleotides, the CDR3 is TGTGCCAGCAGCCCGGGGGGGCAGACCTACGAGCAGTACTTC. Its protein is CASSPGGQTYEQYF.

The chain employs TRBV2 and TRBJ2-7; 7 positions agree with TRBD2. Looked up from germline, CDR1 is SNHLY and CDR2 is FYNNEI. The V segment lost 4 bases and the J segment 3 bases; nucleotides outside the gene matches: 9. The CDR3 covers 15 residues. The CDR3 region is CASSVQIAGGYEQYF. The CDR3 bases are TGTGCCAGCAGTGTACAGATAGCGGGCGGCTACGAGCAGTACTTC.

The rearrangement joins TRBV7-8 to TRBJ2-1, with 10 bases identical to TRBD2. Germline CDR1 is SGHVS and CDR2 is FQNEAQ. V was clipped by 1 base and J by 5 bases; unmatched bases: 2. CDR3 size: 15 residues. The CDR3, as DNA: TGTGCCAGCAGCTTAGTGGGGACTAGCGACAATGAGCAGTTCTTC. This gives the protein CASSLVGTSDNEQFF. Full variable domain (remainder filled in from reference TRBV7-8 and TRBJ2-1): GAGVSQSPRYKVAKRGQDVALRCDPISGHVSLFWYQQALGQGPEFLTYFQNEAQLDKSGLPSDRFFAERPEGSVSTLKIQRTQQEDSAVYLCASSLVGTSDNEQFFGPGTRLTVL.

The V call is TRBV28, the J call TRBJ2-7; 12 nucleotides line up with TRBD2. Trimming at V came to 0 bases and at J to 4 bases, leaving 10 bases not matched to a gene. Germline V gene lookup returns CDR1 MDHEN and CDR2 SYDVKM. The CDR3 totals 18 residues. CDR3 residues: CASSLWGTSGSRYYEQYF. In DNA, the CDR3 is TGTGCCAGCAGTTTATGGGGGACTAGCGGGTCTCGTTATTACGAGCAGTACTTC. Drawing the rest from reference TRBV28 and TRBJ2-7, the complete variable domain is DVKVTQSSRYLVKRTGEKVFLECVQDMDHENMFWYRQDPGLGLRLIYFSYDVKMKEKGDIPEGYSVSREKKERFSLILESASTNQTSMYLCASSLWGTSGSRYYEQYFGPGTRLTVT.

This chain uses TRBV14 with TRBJ2-7; perhaps D is TRBD1 or TRBD2 (5 bases each). The CDR3 has 15 amino acids. The germline CDR1 and CDR2 sequences are SGHDN and FVKESK. The V and J ends lost 0 bases and 4 bases respectively, with 13 bases between them. The CDR3 bases are TGTGCCAGCAGCCAAGATTTCGGCTGGGGGTACGAGCAGTACTTC. Protein product: CASSQDFGWGYEQYF.

This chain connects TRBV15 to TRBJ2-5; 7 bases match TRBD1. CDR3 length: 14 amino acids. Germline CDR1 and CDR2: LNHNV and YYDKDF (reference sequence). Germline trimming cut 5 bases from V and 0 bases from J; bases unmatched to any gene: 3. CDR3 residues: CATSAGTDQETQYF. CDR3 nucleotides: TGTGCCACCAGCGCCGGGACAGACCAAGAGACCCAGTACTTC.

The V gene is TRBV9, the J gene TRBJ1-1; D is perhaps TRBD1 (5 bases). Trimming took off 7 bases at V and 6 bases at J, with 10 bases between the two ends. Germline CDR1 is SGDLS and CDR2 is YYNGEE. This CDR3 has 11 residues. CDR3 amino acids: CASGTGPEAFF. For the CDR3, the DNA is TGTGCCAGCGGGACCGGCCCTGAAGCTTTCTTT.

Details on this clone: A junction boundary mismatches the germline segment, possibly from a read error. The V gene is TRBV2, the J gene TRBJ2-5; no reliable D call. The CDR3 is 11 amino acids. Germline V gene data show CDR1 as SNHLY and CDR2 as FYNNEI. Here the CDR3 DNA reads TGTGCCAGAAGTGCTTTAGAGACCCAGTACTTC. This translates into CARSALETQYF. The variable domain in full, with the rest retrieved from reference TRBV2 and TRBJ2-5, is EPEVTQTPSHQVTQMGQEVILRCVPISNHLYFYWYRQILGQKVEFLVSFYNNEISEKSEIFDDQFSVERPDGSNFTLKIRSTKLEDSAMYFCARSALETQYFGPGTRLLVL.

This clone was detected once. The J gene is TRBJ2-1, the V gene TRBV2, with 8 positions matching TRBD2. The CDR3 runs to 13 residues. CDR1 and CDR2 from the germline V gene are SNHLY and FYNNEI. V trimming: 8 bases; J trimming: 9 bases; junction bases outside the gene matches: 9. In nucleotides, the CDR3 is TGTGCCAGCGGACTAGCCGGCTTAGGTGAGCAGTTCTTC. It yields the protein CASGLAGLGEQFF.

V usage is TRBV29-1 and J usage is TRBJ1-4, with 9 bases fitting TRBD1. This CDR3 has 16 residues. The V gene end was trimmed by 4 bases and the J gene end by 0 bases; junction bases not matched to a gene: 6. Germline V gives CDR1 SQVTM, CDR2 ANQGSEA. The CDR3 here is CSVAPRTGATNEKLFF. The CDR3 DNA is TGCAGCGTTGCGCCAAGGACAGGGGCAACTAATGAAAAACTGTTTTTT.

The chain is built from TRBV5-4 and TRBJ2-1; 8 nucleotides align to TRBD1. The CDR3 is 16 amino acids. J gave up 0 bases and V 4 bases, and 6 bases lay outside the gene matches. Germline V gene sequence: CDR1 SGHNT, CDR2 YYREEE (reference sequence). CDR3 in DNA: TGTGCCAGCAGCCCGTGGACAGGGAGCTCCTACAATGAGCAGTTCTTC. Protein product: CASSPWTGSSYNEQFF.

The chain has TRBV2 and TRBJ2-7; D is ambiguous. This CDR3 is built from 13 residues. The germline V and J ends were trimmed by 10 bases and 3 bases, with 16 bases remaining between them. In germline, CDR1 is SNHLY, CDR2 FYNNEI. CDR3 DNA: TGTGCCACAGCATCGGACCGAATCTACGAGCAGTACTTC. It yields the protein CATASDRIYEQYF.

This chain uses TRBV4-3 with TRBJ2-2, with D possibly TRBD2 on 5 matching bases. The CDR3 is 13 amino acids. CDR1 LGHNA and CDR2 YSLEER come from the germline V gene. With 2 bases removed from V and 5 bases from J, the gap between germline ends came to 6 bases. CDR3 bases: TGCGCCAGCAGCCAAACGGGGACCGGGGAGCTGTTTTTT. Translating it yields CASSQTGTGELFF.

The chain carries TRBV10-3 and TRBJ1-1, with D perhaps TRBD1 (5 bases). The CDR3 contains 15 residues. Germline assignment: CDR1 ENHRY and CDR2 SYGVKD. Trimming cost V 4 bases and J 1 base, with 13 bases left between them. CDR3 DNA: TGTGCCATCAGTGCGGGGCCCAGGAAGAACACTGAAGCTTTCTTT. It encodes CAISAGPRKNTEAFF.

The rearrangement joins TRBV5-1 to TRBJ1-2; D gene uncertain. Germline V lookup: CDR1 SGHRS, CDR2 YFSETQ. V was trimmed by 4 bases and J by 6 bases, leaving 19 bases between them. CDR3 length: 15 residues. As DNA, the CDR3 is TGCGCCAGCAGCCAATCCGGGCCGGCGACGGATGGCTACACCTTC. It codes for CASSQSGPATDGYTF.

This sequence joins TRBV28 and TRBJ2-1; the D gene is possibly TRBD1 (6 bases). The CDR3 spans 11 residues. Trimming pared 5 bases from V and 9 bases from J, leaving 8 bases between. CDR1 and CDR2 (germline): MDHEN, SYDVKM. The CDR3 is CASSNRAEQFF. The CDR3 DNA reads as TGTGCCAGCAGTAACAGGGCTGAGCAGTTCTTC.